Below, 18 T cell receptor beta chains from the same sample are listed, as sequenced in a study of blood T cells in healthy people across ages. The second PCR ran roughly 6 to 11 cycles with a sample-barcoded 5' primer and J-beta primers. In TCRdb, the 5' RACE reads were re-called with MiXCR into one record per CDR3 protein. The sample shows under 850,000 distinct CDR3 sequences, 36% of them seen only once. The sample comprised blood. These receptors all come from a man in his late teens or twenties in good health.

This chain's CDR3 is CASSLTSGGGYETQYF. CDR3 coding DNA: TGTGCCAGCAGTTTGACTAGCGGGGGTGGGTATGAGACCCAGTACTTC. The genes are TRBV12-3 or TRBV12-4 and TRBJ2-5, with 12 bases lining up with TRBD2. Trimming took 3 bases from V and 5 from J; bases not matched to a gene: 7. This CDR3 has 16 residues.

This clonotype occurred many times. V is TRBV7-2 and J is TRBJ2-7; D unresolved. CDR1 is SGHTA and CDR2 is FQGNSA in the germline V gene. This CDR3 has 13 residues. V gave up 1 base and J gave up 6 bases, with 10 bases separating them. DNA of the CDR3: TGTGCCAGCAGCTTAGGGTTGCTTTTCGAGCAGTACTTC. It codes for CASSLGLLFEQYF.

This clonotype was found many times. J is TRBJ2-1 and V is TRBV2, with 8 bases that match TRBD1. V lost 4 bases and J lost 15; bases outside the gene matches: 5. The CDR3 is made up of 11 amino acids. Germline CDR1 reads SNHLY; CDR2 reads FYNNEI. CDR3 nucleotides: TGTGCCAGCAGTGGACAGGGGTGGCTGTTCTTC. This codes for CASSGQGWLFF.

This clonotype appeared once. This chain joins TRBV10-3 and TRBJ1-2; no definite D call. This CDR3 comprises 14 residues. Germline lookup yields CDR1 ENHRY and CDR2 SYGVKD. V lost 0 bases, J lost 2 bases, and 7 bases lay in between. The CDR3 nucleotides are TGTGCCATCAGTGAGTCGGTGGCGAACTATGGCTACACCTTC. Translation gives CAISESVANYGYTF.

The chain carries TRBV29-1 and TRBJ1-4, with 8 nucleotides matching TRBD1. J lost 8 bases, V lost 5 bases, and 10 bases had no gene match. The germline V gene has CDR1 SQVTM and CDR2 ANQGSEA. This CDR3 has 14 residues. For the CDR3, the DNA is TGCAGCGTTCGACAGGGGACATCGGGAGAAAAACTGTTTTTT. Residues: CSVRQGTSGEKLFF.

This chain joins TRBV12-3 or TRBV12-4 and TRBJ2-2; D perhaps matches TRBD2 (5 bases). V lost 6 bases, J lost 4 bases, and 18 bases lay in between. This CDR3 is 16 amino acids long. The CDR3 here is CASSLDQRLLTGELFF. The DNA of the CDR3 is TGTGCCAGCAGCCTAGACCAGAGACTACTCACCGGGGAGCTGTTTTTT.

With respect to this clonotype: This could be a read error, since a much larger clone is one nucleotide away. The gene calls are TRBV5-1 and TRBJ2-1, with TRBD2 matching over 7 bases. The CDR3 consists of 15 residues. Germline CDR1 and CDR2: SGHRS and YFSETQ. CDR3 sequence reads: CASSLNGGSYNGQFF. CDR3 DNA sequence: TGCGCCAGCAGCCTAAACGGGGGGTCTTACAATGGGCAGTTCTTC.

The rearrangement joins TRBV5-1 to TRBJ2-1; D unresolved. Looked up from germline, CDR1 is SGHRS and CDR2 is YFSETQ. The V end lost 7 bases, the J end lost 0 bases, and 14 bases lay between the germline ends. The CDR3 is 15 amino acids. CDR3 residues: CASHYLLSSYNEQFF. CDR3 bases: TGCGCCAGCCACTACCTCCTGAGCTCCTACAATGAGCAGTTCTTC.

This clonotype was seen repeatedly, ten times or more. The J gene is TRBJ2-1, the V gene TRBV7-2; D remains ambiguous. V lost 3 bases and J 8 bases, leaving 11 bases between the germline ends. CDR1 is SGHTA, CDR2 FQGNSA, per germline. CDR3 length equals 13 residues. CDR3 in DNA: TGTGCCAGCAGCTTTATCAGGCAGGATGAGCAGTTCTTC. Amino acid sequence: CASSFIRQDEQFF. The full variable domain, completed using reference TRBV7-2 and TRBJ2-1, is GAGVSQSPSNKVTEKGKDVELRCDPISGHTALYWYRQSLGQGLEFLIYFQGNSAPDKSGLPSDRFSAERTGGSVSTLTIQRTQQEDSAVYLCASSFIRQDEQFFGPGTRLTVL.

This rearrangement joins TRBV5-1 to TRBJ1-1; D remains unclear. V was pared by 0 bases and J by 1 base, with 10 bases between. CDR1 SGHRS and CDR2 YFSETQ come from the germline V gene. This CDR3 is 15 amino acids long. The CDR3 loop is CASSLVGNPNTEAFF. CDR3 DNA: TGCGCCAGCAGCTTGGTGGGCAACCCGAACACTGAAGCTTTCTTT.

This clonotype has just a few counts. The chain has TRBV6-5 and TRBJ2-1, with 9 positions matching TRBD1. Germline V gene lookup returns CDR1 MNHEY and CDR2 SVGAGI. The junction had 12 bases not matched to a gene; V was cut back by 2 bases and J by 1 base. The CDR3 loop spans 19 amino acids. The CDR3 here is CASSYHRTGVRASYNEQFF. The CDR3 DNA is TGTGCCAGCAGTTACCACCGGACAGGGGTAAGGGCTTCCTACAATGAGCAGTTCTTC.

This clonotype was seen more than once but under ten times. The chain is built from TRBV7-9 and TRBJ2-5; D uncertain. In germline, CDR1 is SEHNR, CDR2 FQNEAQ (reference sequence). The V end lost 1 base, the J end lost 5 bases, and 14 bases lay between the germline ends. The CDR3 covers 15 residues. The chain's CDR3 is CASSLDTRRTETQYF. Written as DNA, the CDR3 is TGTGCCAGCAGCTTAGATACCCGCCGAACGGAGACCCAGTACTTC.

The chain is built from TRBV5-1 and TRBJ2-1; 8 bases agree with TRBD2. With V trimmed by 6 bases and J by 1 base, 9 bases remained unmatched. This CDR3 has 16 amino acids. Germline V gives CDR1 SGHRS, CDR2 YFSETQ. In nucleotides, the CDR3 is TGCGCCAGCAAGGGGGGAGCGGGGGTTTCCTACAATGAGCAGTTCTTC. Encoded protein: CASKGGAGVSYNEQFF. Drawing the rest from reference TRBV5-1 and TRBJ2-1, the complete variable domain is KAGVTQTPRYLIKTRGQQVTLSCSPISGHRSVSWYQQTPGQGLQFLFEYFSETQRNKGNFPGRFSGRQFSNSRSEMNVSTLELGDSALYLCASKGGAGVSYNEQFFGPGTRLTVL.

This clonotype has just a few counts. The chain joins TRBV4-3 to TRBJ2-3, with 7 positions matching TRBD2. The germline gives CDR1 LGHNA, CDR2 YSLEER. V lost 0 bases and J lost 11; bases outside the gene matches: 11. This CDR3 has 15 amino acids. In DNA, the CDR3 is TGCGCCAGCAGCCAAGACTTCCCGGCGGGGGTGAGGCAGTATTTT. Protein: CASSQDFPAGVRQYF.

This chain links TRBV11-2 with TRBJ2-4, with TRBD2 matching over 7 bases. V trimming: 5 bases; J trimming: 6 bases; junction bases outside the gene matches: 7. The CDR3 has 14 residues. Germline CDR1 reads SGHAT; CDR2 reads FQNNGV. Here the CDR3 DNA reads TGTGCCAGCAGCCCGGGGGGTCTCATAAACATTCAGTACTTC. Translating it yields CASSPGGLINIQYF.

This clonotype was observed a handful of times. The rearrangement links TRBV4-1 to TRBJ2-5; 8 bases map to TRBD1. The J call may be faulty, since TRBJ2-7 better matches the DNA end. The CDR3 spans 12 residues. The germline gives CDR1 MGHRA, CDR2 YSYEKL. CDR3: CASSYTGGEQYF. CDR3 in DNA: TGCGCCAGCAGTTATACAGGGGGCGAGCAGTACTTC.

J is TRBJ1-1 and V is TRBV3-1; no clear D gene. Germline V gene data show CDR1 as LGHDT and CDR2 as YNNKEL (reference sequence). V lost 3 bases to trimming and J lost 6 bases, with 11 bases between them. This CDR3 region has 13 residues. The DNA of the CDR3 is TGTGCCAGCAGCCAGTCGGGAAGCGCTGAAGCTTTCTTT. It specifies CASSQSGSAEAFF. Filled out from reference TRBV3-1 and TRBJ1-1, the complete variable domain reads DTAVSQTPKYLVTQMGNDKSIKCEQNLGHDTMYWYKQDSKKFLKIMFSYNNKELIINETVPNRFSPKSPDKAHLNLHINSLELGDSAVYFCASSQSGSAEAFFGQGTRLTVV.

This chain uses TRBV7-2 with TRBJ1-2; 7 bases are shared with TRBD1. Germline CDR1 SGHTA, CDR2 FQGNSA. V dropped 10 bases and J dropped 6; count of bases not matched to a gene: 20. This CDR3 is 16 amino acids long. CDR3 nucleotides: TGTGCCACCCCTACGCGGACAGGCGGGGGCTTAAATGGCTACACCTTC. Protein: CATPTRTGGGLNGYTF.